This T cell receptor beta chain was recorded in a study of control samples from healthy donors and cancer patients. The method was immunoSEQ multiplex PCR; TCRdb's version includes in-frame clones alone and lacks a portion of them. Here the sample spans approximately 170,000 clones, roughly 91% being singletons. V gave up 2 bases and J gave up 1 base, with 11 bases separating them. The germline V gene has CDR1 MGHDK and CDR2 SYGVNS. There are 15 residues in the CDR3. This TCR was sampled from a woman between 25 and 40 years old in good health. This chain joins TRBV25-1 and TRBJ1-1; D gene unclear. Sequencing was performed on blood. CDR3 bases: TGTGCCAGCAGTGAAGGGTGGGCCGGGAACACTGAAGCTTTCTTT. Protein product: CASSEGWAGNTEAFF.